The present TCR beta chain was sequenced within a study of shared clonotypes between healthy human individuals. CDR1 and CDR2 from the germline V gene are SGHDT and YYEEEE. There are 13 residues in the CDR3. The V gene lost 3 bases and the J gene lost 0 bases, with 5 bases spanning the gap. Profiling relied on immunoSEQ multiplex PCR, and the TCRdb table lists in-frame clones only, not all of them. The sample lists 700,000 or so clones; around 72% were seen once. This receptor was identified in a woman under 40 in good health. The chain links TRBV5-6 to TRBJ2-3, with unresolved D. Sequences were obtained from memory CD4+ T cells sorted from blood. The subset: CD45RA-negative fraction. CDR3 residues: CASSSISTDTQYF. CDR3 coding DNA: TGTGCCAGCAGCTCGATTAGCACAGATACGCAGTATTTT.